The 21 T cell receptor beta chains in this list originate from one sample, sequenced in a study of regulatory T cells in long-lasting Graves disease. iRepertoire HTBI primers and Arm-PCR of CDR3 regions built TCR beta libraries. One entry per CDR3 protein results from TCRdb running MiXCR on the multiplex PCR reads. The sample yields approximately 400,000 distinct CDR3 sequences, about 15% seen once. This sample's time point: newly diagnosed GD, antithyroid drugs for less than 3 months. Generation of the TCR library employed RNA extracted from PBMCs. This sample was shared with a second study, whose subject was T cells in Graves' hyperthyroidism and ophthalmopathy.

The sample here was peripheral blood mononuclear cells (PBMCs), taken at new diagnosis, from a patient treated with antithyroid drugs. These receptors were obtained from a woman aged 25 to 39 with Graves disease.

This clonotype was picked up a small number of times. This chain links TRBV12-3 or TRBV12-4 with TRBJ1-4, with 9 bases fitting TRBD1. Germline trimming cut 7 bases from V and 7 bases from J; bases unmatched to any gene: 10. CDR3 size: 15 residues. The CDR3 nucleotides are TGTGCCAGCATGAGGGACAGGGAAGCGGGTGAAAAACTGTTTTTT. The encoded protein is CASMRDREAGEKLFF.

In regard to this clonotype: A read error is possible here, since a much larger clone lies one base away. The chain uses TRBV27 and TRBJ2-1; 10 bases are a match to TRBD2. Germline V CDR1 and CDR2: MNHEY, SMNVEV (reference sequence). The CDR3 has 16 residues. V lost 5 bases and J lost 3; bases outside the gene matches: 7. CDR3 in amino acids: CASSDTRTSGYNEQFF. Here the CDR3 DNA reads TGTGCCAGCAGTGATACTCGGACTAGCGGCTACAATGAGCAGTTCTTC.

This clonotype was counted many times. This rearrangement joins TRBV10-3 to TRBJ1-5; D call uncertain. The CDR3 is 13 amino acids. CDR1 ENHRY and CDR2 SYGVKD come from the germline V gene. Trimming pared 7 bases from V and 4 bases from J, leaving 11 bases between. In DNA, the CDR3 is TGTGCCATCAACCAGGACCGAAATCAGCCCCAGCATTTT. Translation gives CAINQDRNQPQHF.

The J gene is TRBJ2-2, the V gene TRBV7-8; perhaps TRBD2 as D (5 bases). The germline V gene encodes CDR1 SGHVS and CDR2 FQNEAQ. The CDR3 contains 14 residues. Deletions cut 5 bases from V and 6 bases from J, with 13 bases between. CDR3 nucleotides: TGTGCCAGCAGCCCATCGGGCGGGTCCGGGGAGCTGTTTTTT. This codes for CASSPSGGSGELFF.

This clonotype was recorded many times. One end of the junction varies from germline; a read error may be responsible. V usage is TRBV7-7 and J usage is TRBJ2-3, with 10 bases that match TRBD1. This CDR3 is 13 amino acids long. Germline assignment: CDR1 SSHAT and CDR2 FNYEAQ (reference sequence). The CDR3 protein is CASSGDRGDTQYF. CDR3 bases: TGTGCTAGCAGCGGGGACAGGGGAGATACGCAGTATTTT.

The chain joins TRBV5-1 to TRBJ2-7, with D perhaps assigned TRBD1 or TRBD2 (5 bases each). Germline CDR1 is SGHRS and CDR2 is YFSETQ. The V and J ends lost 4 bases and 1 base respectively, with 21 bases between them. The CDR3 is made up of 17 amino acids. DNA of the CDR3: TGCGCCAGCAGCGACCCTGGGGGTCGTATGAGTTCCTACGAGCAGTACTTC. Translated: CASSDPGGRMSSYEQYF.

Here the CDR3 reads CASGSLHHQPQHF. In DNA form, the CDR3 reads TGTGCCAGCGGTTCCTTGCACCATCAGCCCCAGCATTTT. The V gene is TRBV27, the J gene TRBJ1-5; D remains unclear. The CDR3 spans 13 residues. Trimming pared 8 bases from V and 5 bases from J, leaving 13 bases between. Per germline, CDR1 MNHEY and CDR2 SMNVEV (reference sequence).

Concerning this clonotype: Mismatch with germline at one junction end may stem from a read error. The chain links TRBV14 to TRBJ2-7; TRBD1 matches 8 bases. The V gene's germline CDR1 is SGHDN and CDR2 FVKESK. The length of the CDR3 is 15 residues. CDR3 sequence: CASSPSTGVKGEQYF. The DNA for the CDR3 is TGCGCCAGCAGCCCCTCGACAGGGGTAAAGGGCGAGCAGTACTTC.

This clonotype was picked up many times. V is TRBV7-3 and J is TRBJ2-3; TRBD2 matches at 11 bases. In germline, CDR1 is SGHTA, CDR2 FQGTGA. The CDR3 has 15 amino acids. V trimming: 5 bases; J trimming: 4 bases; junction bases outside the gene matches: 5. The CDR3: CASSDGLAGADTQYF. The DNA for the CDR3 is TGTGCCAGCAGCGACGGACTAGCGGGTGCAGATACGCAGTATTTT.

This clonotype was counted many times. V and J are TRBV5-4 and TRBJ1-1; maybe TRBD1 (6 bases). Trimming removed 3 bases from V and 0 bases from J, with 12 bases in between. This CDR3 has 15 residues. CDR1 and CDR2 from the germline V gene are SGHNT and YYREEE (reference sequence). The chain's CDR3 is CASSSPGHLNTEAFF. The CDR3 DNA sequence: TGTGCCAGCAGCTCTCCGGGACACTTGAACACTGAAGCTTTCTTT. Full variable domain (missing parts from reference TRBV5-4 and TRBJ1-1): ETGVTQSPTHLIKTRGQQVTLRCSSQSGHNTVSWYQQALGQGPQFIFQYYREEENGRGNFPPRFSGLQFPNYSSELNVNALELDDSALYLCASSSPGHLNTEAFFGQGTRLTVV.

This clonotype has at least ten counts. The V gene is TRBV28, the J gene TRBJ2-1; 7 nucleotides align to TRBD2. The trim removed 6 bases at V and 14 bases at J, leaving 7 bases unmatched. Germline lookup yields CDR1 MDHEN and CDR2 SYDVKM. The CDR3 is 11 amino acids. The CDR3 sequence: CASSRLAGEFF. CDR3 nucleotide sequence: TGTGCCAGCAGCCGACTAGCCGGGGAGTTCTTC.

This clonotype was seen a few times. This rearrangement joins TRBV9 to TRBJ1-2, with a weak D call TRBD1 (6 bases). The CDR3 consists of 16 residues. Looked up from germline, CDR1 is SGDLS and CDR2 is YYNGEE. V gave up 4 bases and J gave up 4 bases, with 20 bases separating them. CDR3 sequence: CASSPIDRQYGYGYTF. DNA of the CDR3: TGTGCCAGCAGCCCCATTGACAGGCAATACGGCTATGGCTACACCTTC. The variable domain in full, with the rest retrieved from reference TRBV9 and TRBJ1-2, is DSGVTQTPKHLITATGQRVTLRCSPRSGDLSVYWYQQSLDQGLQFLIQYYNGEERAKGNILERFSAQQFPDLHSELNLSSLELGDSALYFCASSPIDRQYGYGYTFGSGTRLTVV.

This clonotype has only a few counts. J is TRBJ2-5 and V is TRBV5-1; 7 nucleotides align to TRBD2. Germline CDR1 reads SGHRS; CDR2 reads YFSETQ. CDR3 length: 18 amino acids. Unmatched junction bases numbered 16, after V lost 4 bases and J lost 1 base. Here the CDR3 DNA reads TGCGCCAGCAGCCTGAGCGGGGCGGTATCCAACACCCAAGAGACCCAGTACTTC. Its translation: CASSLSGAVSNTQETQYF. The whole variable domain, remainder taken from reference TRBV5-1 and TRBJ2-5, is KAGVTQTPRYLIKTRGQQVTLSCSPISGHRSVSWYQQTPGQGLQFLFEYFSETQRNKGNFPGRFSGRQFSNSRSEMNVSTLELGDSALYLCASSLSGAVSNTQETQYFGPGTRLLVL.

This clonotype was counted ten times or more. The CDR3 region has the DNA TGCGCCAGCACCCAATTTAGCGGGAGGGTGGCTGGGGCCAACGTCCTGACTTTC. Its protein product is CASTQFSGRVAGANVLTF. The gene calls are TRBV5-1 and TRBJ2-6, with 11 positions matching TRBD2. The V gene's germline CDR1 is SGHRS and CDR2 YFSETQ. This CDR3 spans 18 amino acids. Trimming at V came to 6 bases and at J to 2 bases, leaving 10 bases not matched to a gene.

The sample holds many counts of this clonotype. The chain combines TRBV28 with TRBJ1-4; TRBD1 might be the D (5 bases). The CDR3 totals 17 residues. Germline V gene data show CDR1 as MDHEN and CDR2 as SYDVKM. Trimming took off 3 bases at V and 0 bases at J, with 14 bases between the two ends. CDR3 nucleotide sequence: TGTGCCAGCAGTTTTGAAGGGGAATTTACAACTAATGAAAAACTGTTTTTT. Its protein is CASSFEGEFTTNEKLFF.

CDR3 residues: CATSRTRDRRDNEQFF. The DNA for the CDR3 is TGTGCCACCAGCAGAACCCGGGACAGGAGAGACAATGAGCAGTTCTTC. The chain links TRBV15 to TRBJ2-1; 8 nucleotides agree with TRBD1. V was clipped by 2 bases and J by 5 bases; unmatched bases: 8. CDR1 and CDR2 (germline): LNHNV, YYDKDF (reference sequence). The CDR3 length is 16 residues.

This clonotype was recorded a few times. A much larger clone lies one base from this, so it may be a read error. The chain recombines TRBV7-9 with TRBJ2-1; 7 positions match TRBD1. Germline assignment: CDR1 SEHNR and CDR2 FQNEAQ (reference sequence). This CDR3 comprises 13 residues. The trim removed 5 bases at V and 4 bases at J, leaving 2 bases unmatched. In DNA, the CDR3 is TGTGCCAGCAGCCCGGACAGGTACAATGAGCAGTTCTTC. Protein product: CASSPDRYNEQFF.

Remarks on this clonotype: A much larger clone lies one base from this, so it may be a read error. The rearrangement links TRBV6-2 or TRBV6-3 to TRBJ2-1; 8 bases map to TRBD2. Per germline, CDR1 MNHEY and CDR2 SVGEGT. Unmatched junction bases numbered 4, after V lost 0 bases and J lost 6 bases. CDR3 size: 15 residues. CDR3 DNA: TGTGCCAGCAGTTACTCGGGACTAGGCACCAATGAGCAGTTCTTC. Translation: CASSYSGLGTNEQFF.

This clonotype was detected a few times. The chain uses TRBV28 and TRBJ1-1, with 11 bases fitting TRBD1. Germline CDR1 reads MDHEN; CDR2 reads SYDVKM. The V and J ends lost 3 bases and 6 bases, in that order; junction bases with no gene match: 6. The CDR3 has 15 residues. This CDR3 reads CASSFRTGGMAEAFF. Here the CDR3 DNA reads TGTGCCAGCAGTTTCCGGACAGGGGGCATGGCTGAAGCTTTCTTT.

This clonotype was detected a few times. The chain uses TRBV7-2 and TRBJ2-7; 8 bases map to TRBD1. This CDR3 region has 16 residues. Germline V gene lookup returns CDR1 SGHTA and CDR2 FQGNSA. V lost 5 bases, J lost 4 bases, and 13 bases stayed unmatched. CDR3 DNA sequence: TGTGCCAGCAGCAATCCACCCCGGGACAGGCGGTACGAGCAGTACTTC. Protein: CASSNPPRDRRYEQYF.

Of note for this clonotype: A much larger clone sits a single nucleotide away, making a read error possible. The V call is TRBV5-6, the J call TRBJ1-1; D remains ambiguous. Germline CDR1 and CDR2: SGHDT and YYEEEE. The CDR3 covers 14 residues. The CDR3 protein is CASSPRRTDTGAFF. As DNA, the CDR3 is TGTGCCAGCAGCCCCCGCAGGACTGACACTGGAGCTTTCTTT.